The clone carrying this T cell receptor (beta chain) came up many times. The antigen remains undetermined. TCRdb fed the RT-PCR reads into MiXCR, producing one record per CDR3 protein. The profile covers about 620,000 distinct CDR3 sequences, with approximately 11% appearing a single time and 9.5% to 11% taken by the ten largest. Germline CDR1 reads SGHRS; CDR2 reads YFSETQ. This CDR3 is built from 18 residues. V lost 3 bases and J 0 bases, leaving 19 bases between the germline ends. The data derive from a study of response to subunit inactivated influenza vaccine. Notes on the study in general: T cells newly recruited by each seasonal influenza vaccination are few, the authors suggested.

The same data also contributed to another study, on T cells expressing NK-cell markers. That paper states: Template switching by 5'RACE with UMIs generated the TCR beta cDNA.

The material was PBMCs from blood, obtained on the day of vaccination. This receptor was taken from a man aged 50 or older who received an inactivated influenza vaccine. V gene TRBV5-1 combines with J gene TRBJ1-3; possible D gene TRBD1, 5 bases. The CDR3, as DNA: TGCGCCAGCAGCTGGGACGCTAGGGACGGATCCTCTGGAAACACCATATATTTT. Translated, it gives CASSWDARDGSSGNTIYF.